The T cell receptor beta chain described here comes from a study of CD4 T cells in relation to SARS-CoV-2 and coronaviruses. Study outcomes and limitations: The cross-reactivity analysis covered only spike protein, not other viral proteins.

The CDR3 runs to 14 residues. CDR1 and CDR2 (germline): SQVTM, ANQGSEA. The V end was cut by 5 bases, the J end by 2 bases, with 15 bases between. A word on this clone: The target antigen is unknown.

Uncultured naive and memory CD4+ T cells supplied DNA for deep TCR-beta sequencing. Data came from immunoSEQ multiplex PCR; TCRdb stores just in-frame clones and leaves some out. Of tens of thousands of clones in the sample, approximately 83% were seen once. Specimen: memory CD4+ T cells from PBMCs. The chain carries TRBV29-1 and TRBJ2-5; D is unresolved. The TCR originated in an adult with COVID-19. Here the CDR3 reads CSVKDPPRQETQYF. CDR3 DNA: TGCAGCGTTAAGGACCCACCCAGGCAAGAGACCCAGTACTTC. The full variable domain, rest sourced from reference TRBV29-1 and TRBJ2-5, is SAVISQKPSRDICQRGTSLTIQCQVDSQVTMMFWYRQQPGQSLTLIATANQGSEATYESGFVIDKFPISRPNLTFSTLTVSNMSPEDSSIYLCSVKDPPRQETQYFGPGTRLLVL.